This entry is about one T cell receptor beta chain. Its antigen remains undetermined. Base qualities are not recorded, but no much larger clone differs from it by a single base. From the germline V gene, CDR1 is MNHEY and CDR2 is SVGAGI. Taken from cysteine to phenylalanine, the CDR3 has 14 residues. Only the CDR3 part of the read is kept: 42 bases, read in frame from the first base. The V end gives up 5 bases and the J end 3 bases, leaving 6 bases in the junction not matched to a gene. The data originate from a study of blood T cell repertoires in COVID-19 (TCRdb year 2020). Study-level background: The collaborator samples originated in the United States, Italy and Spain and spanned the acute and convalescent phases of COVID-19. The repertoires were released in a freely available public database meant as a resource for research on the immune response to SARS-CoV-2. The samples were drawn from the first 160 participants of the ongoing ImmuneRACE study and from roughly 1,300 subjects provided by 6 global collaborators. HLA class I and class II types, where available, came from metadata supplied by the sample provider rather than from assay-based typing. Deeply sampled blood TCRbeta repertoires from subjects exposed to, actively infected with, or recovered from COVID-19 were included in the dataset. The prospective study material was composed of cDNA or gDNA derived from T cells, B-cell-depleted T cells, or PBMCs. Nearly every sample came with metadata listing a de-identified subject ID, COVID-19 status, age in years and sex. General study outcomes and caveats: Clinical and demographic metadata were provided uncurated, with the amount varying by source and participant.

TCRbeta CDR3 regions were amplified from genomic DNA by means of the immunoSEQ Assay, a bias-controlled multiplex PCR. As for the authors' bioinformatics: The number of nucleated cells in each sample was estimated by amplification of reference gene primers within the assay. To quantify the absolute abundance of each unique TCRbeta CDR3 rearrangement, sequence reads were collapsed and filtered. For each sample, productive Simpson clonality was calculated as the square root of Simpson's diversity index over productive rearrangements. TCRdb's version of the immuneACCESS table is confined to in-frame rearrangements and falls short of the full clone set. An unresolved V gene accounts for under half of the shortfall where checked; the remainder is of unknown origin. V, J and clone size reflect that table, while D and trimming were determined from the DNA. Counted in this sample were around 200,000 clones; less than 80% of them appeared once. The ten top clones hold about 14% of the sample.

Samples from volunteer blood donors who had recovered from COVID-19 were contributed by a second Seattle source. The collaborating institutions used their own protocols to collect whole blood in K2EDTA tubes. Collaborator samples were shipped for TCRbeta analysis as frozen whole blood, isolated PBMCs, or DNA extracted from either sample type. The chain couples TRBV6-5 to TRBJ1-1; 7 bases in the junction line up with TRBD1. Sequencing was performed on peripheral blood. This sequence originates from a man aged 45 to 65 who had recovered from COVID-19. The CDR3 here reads CASSKTGVHTEAFF. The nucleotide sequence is TGTGCCAGCAGTAAAACAGGGGTGCACACTGAAGCTTTCTTT.